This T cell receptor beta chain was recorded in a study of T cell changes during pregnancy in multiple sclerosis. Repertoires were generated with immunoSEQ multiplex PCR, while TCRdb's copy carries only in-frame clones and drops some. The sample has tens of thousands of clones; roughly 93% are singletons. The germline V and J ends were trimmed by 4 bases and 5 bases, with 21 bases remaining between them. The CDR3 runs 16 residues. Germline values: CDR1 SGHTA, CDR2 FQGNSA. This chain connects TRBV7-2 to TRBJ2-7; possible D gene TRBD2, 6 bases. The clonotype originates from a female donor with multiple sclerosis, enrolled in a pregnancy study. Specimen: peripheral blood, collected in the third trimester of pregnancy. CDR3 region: CASSSLGRTVQDEQYF. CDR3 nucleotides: TGTGCCAGCAGCTCCCTCGGGAGAACGGTTCAGGACGAGCAGTACTTC.